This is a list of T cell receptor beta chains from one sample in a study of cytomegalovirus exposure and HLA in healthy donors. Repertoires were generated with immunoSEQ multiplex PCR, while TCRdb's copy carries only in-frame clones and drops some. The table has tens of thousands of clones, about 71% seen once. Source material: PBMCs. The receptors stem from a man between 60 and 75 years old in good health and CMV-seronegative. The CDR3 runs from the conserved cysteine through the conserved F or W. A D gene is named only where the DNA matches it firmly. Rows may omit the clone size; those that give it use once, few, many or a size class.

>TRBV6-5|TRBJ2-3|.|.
CASSRRGEGTDTQYF
TGTGCCAGCAGTAGGAGGGGTGAGGGCACAGATACGCAGTATTTT
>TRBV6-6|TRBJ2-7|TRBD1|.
CASSFPVTGGHEQYF
TGTGCCAGCAGTTTCCCCGTGACAGGGGGCCACGAGCAGTACTTC
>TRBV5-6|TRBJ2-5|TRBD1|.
CASSTGQGPQYF
TGTGCCAGCAGCACCGGACAGGGGCCCCAGTACTTC
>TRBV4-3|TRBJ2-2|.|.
CASSQGGPNTGELFF
TGCGCCAGCAGCCAAGGTGGGCCCAACACCGGGGAGCTGTTTTTT
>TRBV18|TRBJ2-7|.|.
CASSPPPPNRQYF
TGTGCCAGCTCACCACCGCCACCCAATAGGCAGTACTTC
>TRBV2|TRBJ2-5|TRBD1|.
CASKGTAQETQYF
TGTGCCAGCAAAGGGACAGCCCAAGAGACCCAGTACTTC
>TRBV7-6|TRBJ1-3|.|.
CASSPVGNTIYF
TGTGCCAGTAGTCCGGTCGGAAACACCATATATTTT
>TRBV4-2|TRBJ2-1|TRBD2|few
CASSPTSGNRNEQFF
TGTGCCAGCAGCCCGACGAGCGGGAATCGCAATGAGCAGTTCTTC
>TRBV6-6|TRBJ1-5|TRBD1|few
CASHRGQGQNQPQHF
TGTGCCAGCCACAGAGGACAGGGGCAGAATCAGCCCCAGCATTTT
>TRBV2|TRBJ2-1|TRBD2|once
CASTPAAGGLNNEQFF
TGTGCCAGCACCCCCGCAGCGGGAGGATTAAACAATGAGCAGTTCTTC
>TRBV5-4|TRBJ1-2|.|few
CASSLTDRDGYTF
TGTGCCAGCAGCTTAACCGACAGAGATGGCTACACCTTC
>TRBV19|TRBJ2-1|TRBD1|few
CASSITGTGYNEQFF
TGTGCCAGTAGTATCACCGGGACAGGTTACAATGAGCAGTTCTTC
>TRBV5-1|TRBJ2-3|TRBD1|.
CASSLGRTGGVDTQYF
TGCGCCAGCAGCTTGGGACGGACAGGGGGAGTAGATACGCAGTATTTT
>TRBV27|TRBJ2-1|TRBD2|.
CASRGGLAGGYQQFF
TGTGCCAGCAGGGGGGGACTAGCGGGGGGTTATCAACAGTTCTTC
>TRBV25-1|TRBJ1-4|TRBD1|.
CASSVTGSGEKLFF
TGTGCCAGCAGTGTGACAGGGTCAGGTGAAAAACTGTTTTTT
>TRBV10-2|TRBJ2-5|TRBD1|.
CASSQTGDQETQYF
TGCGCCAGCAGCCAAACAGGGGACCAAGAGACCCAGTACTTC
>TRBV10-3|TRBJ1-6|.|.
CAISESILTDSSYNSPLHF
TGTGCCATCAGTGAGTCGATTTTGACCGACAGCTCCTATAATTCACCCCTCCACTTT
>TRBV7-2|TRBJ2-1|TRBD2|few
CASSLLDVAGNEQFF
TGTGCCAGCAGCTTATTGGACGTAGCGGGCAATGAGCAGTTCTTC
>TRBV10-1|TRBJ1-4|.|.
CAIKNASRGIPNEKLFF
TGCGCCATCAAGAATGCCTCTAGGGGGATACCTAATGAAAAACTGTTTTTT
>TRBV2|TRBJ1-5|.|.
CASSDMGQEPQHF
TGTGCCAGCAGTGATATGGGGCAGGAACCCCAGCATTTT
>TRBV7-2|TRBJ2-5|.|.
CASRGRGRVQETQYF
TGTGCCAGCAGGGGGAGGGGGAGAGTCCAAGAGACCCAGTACTTC
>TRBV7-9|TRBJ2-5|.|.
CASCQTAGETQYF
TGTGCCAGCTGCCAAACGGCGGGGGAGACCCAGTACTTC
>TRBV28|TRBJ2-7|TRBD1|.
CASSLGARDRGTF
TGTGCCAGCAGTTTGGGAGCCCGGGACAGGGGTACCTTC
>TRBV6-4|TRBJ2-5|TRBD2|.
CASSGSRGETQYF
TGTGCCAGCAGTGGTTCGCGGGGGGAGACCCAGTACTTC
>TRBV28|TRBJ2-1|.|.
CASSLAPSSYNEQFF
TGTGCCAGCAGTTTAGCACCGAGCTCCTACAATGAGCAGTTCTTC
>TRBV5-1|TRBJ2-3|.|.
CASSLTPGADTQYF
TGCGCCAGCAGCTTGACCCCAGGGGCAGATACGCAGTATTTT
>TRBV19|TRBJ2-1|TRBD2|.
CASRDPGSGGALGEQFF
TGTGCCAGTAGGGACCCGGGTAGCGGGGGGGCACTGGGTGAGCAGTTCTTC
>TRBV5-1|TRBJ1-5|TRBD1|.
CASSPGQGGQPQHF
TGCGCCAGCAGCCCGGGACAGGGAGGTCAGCCCCAGCATTTT
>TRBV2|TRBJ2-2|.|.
CASVRTSAGELFF
TGTGCCAGCGTCCGAACTAGTGCCGGGGAGCTGTTTTTT
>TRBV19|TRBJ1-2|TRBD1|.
CASSPLTGPRTHGYTF
TGTGCCAGTAGCCCCCTGACAGGGCCGAGGACCCACGGCTACACCTTC
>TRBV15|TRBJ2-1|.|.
CATSRDPLGVSSYNEQFF
TGTGCCACCAGCAGAGATCCCTTAGGGGTGAGCTCCTACAATGAGCAGTTCTTC
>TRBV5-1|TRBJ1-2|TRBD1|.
CASSLDTGVIYGYTF
TGCGCCAGCAGCTTGGACACAGGGGTGATCTATGGCTACACCTTC
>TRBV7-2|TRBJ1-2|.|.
CASSLAQGSYTF
TGTGCCAGCAGCTTAGCGCAGGGGAGCTACACCTTC
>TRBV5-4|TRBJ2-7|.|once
CASSSPGSRGAEQYF
TGTGCCAGCAGCTCCCCCGGCTCCCGGGGGGCCGAGCAGTACTTC
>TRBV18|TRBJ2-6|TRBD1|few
CASSPRQGDPGGANVLTF
TGTGCCAGCTCACCAAGACAGGGGGACCCGGGCGGGGCCAACGTCCTGACTTTC
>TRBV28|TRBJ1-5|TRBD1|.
CASSPGTGGFQPQHF
TGTGCCAGCAGTCCCGGGACAGGGGGTTTTCAGCCCCAGCATTTT
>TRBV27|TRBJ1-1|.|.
CASSQNTGTEAFF
TGTGCCAGCAGTCAAAATACAGGGACTGAAGCTTTCTTT
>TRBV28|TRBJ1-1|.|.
CASSPLGRTEAFF
TGTGCCAGCAGTCCCCTGGGGCGCACTGAAGCTTTCTTT
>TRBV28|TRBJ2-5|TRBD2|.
CASKLSGGVLETQYF
TGTGCCAGCAAACTTAGCGGGGGAGTCCTAGAGACCCAGTACTTC
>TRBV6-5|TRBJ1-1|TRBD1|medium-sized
CASSYSDRGWGTEAFF
TGTGCCAGCAGTTACTCGGACAGGGGCTGGGGGACTGAAGCTTTCTTT
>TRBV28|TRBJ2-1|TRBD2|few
CASTPRGGTSDEQFF
TGTGCCAGCACCCCTCGGGGGGGGACATCGGATGAGCAGTTCTTC
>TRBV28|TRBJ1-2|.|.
CATRTRGMISYGYTF
TGTGCCACTAGGACACGGGGGATGATTAGCTATGGCTACACCTTC
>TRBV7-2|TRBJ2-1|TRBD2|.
CASSFGGGEQFF
TGTGCCAGCAGCTTTGGCGGGGGGGAGCAGTTCTTC
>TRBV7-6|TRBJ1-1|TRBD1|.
CASSQGQTSGNTEAFF
TGTGCCAGCAGCCAGGGACAGACATCGGGGAACACTGAAGCTTTCTTT
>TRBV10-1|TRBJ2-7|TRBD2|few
CARTLAETTYEQYF
TGCGCCAGGACTCTAGCGGAGACGACCTACGAGCAGTACTTC